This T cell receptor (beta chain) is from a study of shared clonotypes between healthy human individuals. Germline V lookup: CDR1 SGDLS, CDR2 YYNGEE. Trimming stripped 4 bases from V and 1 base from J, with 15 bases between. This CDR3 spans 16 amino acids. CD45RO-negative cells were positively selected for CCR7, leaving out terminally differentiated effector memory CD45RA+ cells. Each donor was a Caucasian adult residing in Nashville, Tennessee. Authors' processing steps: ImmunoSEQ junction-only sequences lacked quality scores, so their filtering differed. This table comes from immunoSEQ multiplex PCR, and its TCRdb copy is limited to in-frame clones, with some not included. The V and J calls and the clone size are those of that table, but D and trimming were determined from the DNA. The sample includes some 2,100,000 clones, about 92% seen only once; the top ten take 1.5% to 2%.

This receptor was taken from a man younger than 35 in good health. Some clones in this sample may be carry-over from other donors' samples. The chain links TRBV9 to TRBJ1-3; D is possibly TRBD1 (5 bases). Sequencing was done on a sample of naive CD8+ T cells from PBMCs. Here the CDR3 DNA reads TGTGCCAGCAGCACCCGGGACGGATTTTCTGGAAACACCATATATTTT. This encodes CASSTRDGFSGNTIYF.